The 18 T cell receptor beta chains in this list originate from one sample, sequenced in a study of cytomegalovirus exposure and HLA in healthy donors. With 60 Vbeta and 13 Jbeta primers, the PCR was carried out. Assay used: immunoSEQ multiplex PCR; TCRdb lists only in-frame clones, some missing. This sample carries about 180,000 clones, 82% of them seen once, and the ten largest clones take 1.5%. Sequencing used PBMCs. These receptors originate from a man aged 35-49 years in good health and CMV-seronegative.

The chain links TRBV5-1 to TRBJ1-4; possibly TRBD1 for D (6 bases). Trimming stripped 4 bases from V and 0 bases from J, with 7 bases between. The CDR3 totals 14 residues. Germline V gene sequence: CDR1 SGHRS, CDR2 YFSETQ. CDR3: CASSGGSTNEKLFF. CDR3 coding DNA: TGCGCCAGCAGCGGGGGCTCAACTAATGAAAAACTGTTTTTT.

The genes are TRBV19 and TRBJ2-7, with TRBD2 as a possible D gene (7 bases). Germline loops: CDR1 LNHDA, CDR2 SQIVND (reference sequence). The CDR3 runs to 19 residues. Trimming shortened V by 0 bases and J by 3 bases, and 24 bases separated the two germline ends. The CDR3 region has the DNA TGTGCCAGTAGTATAGATTATCTAGGAGGGGGGGTCTTCTTCTACGAGCAGTACTTC. Translation gives CASSIDYLGGGVFFYEQYF.

V and J are TRBV7-9 and TRBJ1-1, with no clear D. The CDR3 length is 14 residues. V was cut by 4 bases and J by 6 bases, with 15 bases left in between. CDR1 SEHNR and CDR2 FQNEAQ come from the germline V gene (reference sequence). The CDR3 sequence is CASSSQSPIAEAFF. DNA of the CDR3: TGTGCCAGCAGCTCCCAGTCTCCCATCGCTGAAGCTTTCTTT.

This CDR3 reads CASSYQGQNNEQFF. CDR3 coding DNA: TGTGCCAGCAGTTACCAAGGACAGAACAATGAGCAGTTCTTC. The chain recombines TRBV6-6 with TRBJ2-1, with D maybe TRBD1 (6 bases). The V end lost 2 bases, the J end lost 5 bases, and 10 bases lay between the germline ends. The germline V gene encodes CDR1 MNHNY and CDR2 SVGAGI (reference sequence). The CDR3 extends over 14 amino acids.

The chain uses TRBV28 and TRBJ1-2; TRBD1 might be the D (5 bases). The germline V gene has CDR1 MDHEN and CDR2 SYDVKM. The CDR3 spans 15 residues. V lost 6 bases, J lost 4 bases, and 18 bases lay in between. Here the CDR3 DNA reads TGTGCCAGCAGCCGCAGTGGGGGGGTCGGCTATGGCTACACCTTC. Its protein is CASSRSGGVGYGYTF.

The V and J genes are TRBV10-3 and TRBJ2-7; TRBD2 matches 13 bases. In germline, CDR1 is ENHRY, CDR2 SYGVKD. The CDR3 is 16 amino acids. The V segment lost 2 bases and the J segment 6 bases; nucleotides outside the gene matches: 7. In nucleotides, the CDR3 is TGTGCCATCAGTGAGCGGGGGACTAGCGGGGCTGGCGAGCAGTACTTC. Protein sequence: CAISERGTSGAGEQYF.

V usage is TRBV20-1 and J usage is TRBJ1-1; D call uncertain. Germline assignment: CDR1 DFQATT and CDR2 SNEGSKA (reference sequence). Trimming cost V 6 bases and J 5 bases, with 10 bases left between them. The CDR3 totals 11 residues. The DNA for the CDR3 is TGCAGTGCCGAACGGCGGACTGAAGCTTTCTTT. Its protein is CSAERRTEAFF.

The chain recombines TRBV7-9 with TRBJ1-4; TRBD1 might be the D (6 bases). CDR1 and CDR2 (germline): SEHNR, FQNEAQ (reference sequence). CDR3 length equals 14 residues. Trimming removed 5 bases at V and 3 bases at J, with 10 bases between. CDR3 region: CASSPGQSNEKLFF. CDR3 sequence (DNA): TGTGCCAGCAGCCCGGGACAATCTAATGAAAAACTGTTTTTT.

The V gene is TRBV15, the J gene TRBJ2-2; no definite D call. The CDR3 covers 13 residues. V lost 5 bases to trimming and J lost 5 bases, with 9 bases between them. CDR1 is LNHNV, CDR2 YYDKDF, per germline (reference sequence). As DNA, the CDR3 is TGTGCCACCAGCGAGCGTCTTACCGGGGAGCTGTTTTTT. Translating it yields CATSERLTGELFF.

V and J are TRBV5-1 and TRBJ1-1; a possible D gene is TRBD1 (6 bases). This CDR3 has 14 amino acids. Germline V CDR1 and CDR2: SGHRS, YFSETQ. Trimming stripped 7 bases from V and 5 bases from J, with 18 bases between. The chain's CDR3 is CASSFQGLLTEAFF. The CDR3 DNA sequence: TGCGCCAGCTCTTTTCAGGGGCTCTTAACTGAAGCTTTCTTT.

This clone was detected a few times. The rearrangement joins TRBV5-4 to TRBJ1-2; D not certain. The CDR3 has 14 amino acids. Germline assignment: CDR1 SGHNT and CDR2 YYREEE (reference sequence). Trimming stripped 0 bases from V and 1 base from J, with 7 bases between. CDR3 coding DNA: TGTGCCAGCAGCTTGGGGGCGGGTAACTATGGCTACACCTTC. This encodes CASSLGAGNYGYTF.

The V and J genes are TRBV6-5 and TRBJ2-7, with 10 nucleotides matching TRBD2. Germline loops: CDR1 MNHEY, CDR2 SVGAGI. V lost 4 bases and J lost 1; bases outside the gene matches: 7. CDR3 length equals 16 residues. The chain's CDR3 is CASSSLAGERSYEQYF. CDR3 in DNA: TGTGCCAGCAGTTCCCTAGCGGGGGAGAGGTCCTACGAGCAGTACTTC.

The genes are TRBV9 and TRBJ2-7; 7 positions match TRBD2. V dropped 0 bases and J dropped 6; count of bases not matched to a gene: 3. The V gene's germline CDR1 is SGDLS and CDR2 YYNGEE. The CDR3 totals 13 residues. CDR3: CASSVGGGGEQYF. CDR3 in DNA: TGTGCCAGCAGCGTAGGGGGGGGAGGCGAGCAGTACTTC.

The CDR3 bases are TGTGCCAGCAGCCAGTTGTACCCGACCCAGGCGGGCGGCTACACCTTC. This encodes CASSQLYPTQAGGYTF. V is TRBV7-9 and J is TRBJ1-2; D is undetermined. The germline V and J ends were trimmed by 5 bases and 8 bases, with 24 bases remaining between them. The CDR3 spans 16 residues. Per germline, CDR1 SEHNR and CDR2 FQNEAQ (reference sequence).

This clone was detected a few times. As DNA, the CDR3 is TGTGCCAGCAGCTTATTTCGTAACTCCTACGAGCAGTACTTC. Amino acid sequence: CASSLFRNSYEQYF. The chain recombines TRBV7-2 with TRBJ2-7; no definite D call. CDR3 size: 14 residues. V lost 2 bases and J 0 bases, leaving 8 bases between the germline ends. The germline CDR1 and CDR2 sequences are SGHTA and FQGNSA.

This rearrangement joins TRBV7-9 to TRBJ2-7; D perhaps matches TRBD2 (5 bases). Germline V gene sequence: CDR1 SEHNR, CDR2 FQNEAQ (reference sequence). V was pared by 3 bases and J by 7 bases, with 19 bases between. The length of the CDR3 is 15 residues. Here the CDR3 DNA reads TGTGCCAGCAGCTTTTTGCTCGGCCCCCCGGGGGAGCAGTACTTC. It codes for CASSFLLGPPGEQYF.

The chain is built from TRBV7-9 and TRBJ1-6; D may be TRBD1 (6 bases). This CDR3 has 13 amino acids. Germline values: CDR1 SEHNR, CDR2 FQNEAQ (reference sequence). The V end lost 4 bases, the J end lost 10 bases, and 11 bases lay between the germline ends. CDR3 amino acids: CASSSGGASPLHF. In nucleotides, the CDR3 is TGTGCCAGCAGCTCCGGGGGGGCCTCACCCCTCCACTTT.

This clone was seen more than once but under ten times. The J gene is TRBJ2-4, the V gene TRBV30, with D possibly matching TRBD2 (7 bases). Germline CDR1 is GTSNPN and CDR2 is SVGIG (reference sequence). Trimming stripped 3 bases from V and 11 bases from J, with 20 bases between. The CDR3 runs 14 residues. DNA of the CDR3: TGTGCCTGGAGCCGAGGCGGGGGCGGAGGAGTTCAGTACTTC. Encoded protein: CAWSRGGGGGVQYF.